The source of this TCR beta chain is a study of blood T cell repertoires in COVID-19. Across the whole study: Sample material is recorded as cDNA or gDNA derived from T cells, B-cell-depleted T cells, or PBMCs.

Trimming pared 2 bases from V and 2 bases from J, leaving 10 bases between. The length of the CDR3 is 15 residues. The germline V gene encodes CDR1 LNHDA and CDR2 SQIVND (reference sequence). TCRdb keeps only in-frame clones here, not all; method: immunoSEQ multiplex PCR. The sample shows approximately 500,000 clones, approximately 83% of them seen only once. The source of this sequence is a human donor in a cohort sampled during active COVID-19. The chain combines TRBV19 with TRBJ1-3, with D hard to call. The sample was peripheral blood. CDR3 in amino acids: CASSIYRGPGNTIYF. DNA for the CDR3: TGTGCCAGTAGTATATATAGAGGCCCTGGAAACACCATATATTTT.